The clone carrying this T cell receptor beta chain was seen once. Relative to the germline gene, one junction end is altered; a read error may explain this. Germline V gene lookup returns CDR1 SGHDT and CDR2 YYEEEE. There are 17 residues in the CDR3. These data come from a study of blood T cells in healthy people across ages. A J-beta primer mix and a sample-barcoded 5' primer were used in a second PCR of roughly 6 to 12 cycles. TCRdb redid the calling of the 5' RACE reads with MiXCR, one entry per CDR3 protein. The profile shows some 1.7 million distinct CDR3 sequences, roughly 28% of them singletons.

Sequences were obtained from blood. This TCR came from a woman between 25 and 40 years old in good health. V usage is TRBV5-6 and J usage is TRBJ1-2; 12 nucleotides line up with TRBD1. The CDR3 here is CASSFGWDRGLNYGFTF. The DNA of the CDR3 is TGTGCCAGCAGCTTTGGATGGGACAGGGGGCTTAACTATGGCTTCACCTTC.